Sequencing of this T cell receptor (beta chain) was carried out in a study of graft-versus-host responses after intestinal transplantation. At the level of the study: Every one of the recipients received anti-thymocyte globulin induction and afterwards took tacrolimus and steroids for around 3 years.

Turning to this clone: The antigen is undetermined.

CDR1 and CDR2 from the germline V gene are MNHEY and SMNVEV (reference sequence). V was trimmed by 5 bases and J by 3 bases, leaving 5 bases between them. There are 12 residues in the CDR3. Profiling relied on immunoSEQ multiplex PCR, and the TCRdb table lists in-frame clones only, not all of them. The sample records approximately 58,000 clones, 90% to 95% being singletons. Study findings and constraints: GvH clones detected in recipient marrow included some appearing first in ileum or blood.

The origin of this receptor is a human patient who received an intestinal transplant, so some T cells may come from the graft donor. This specimen was PBMCs, taken about 120 days after intestinal transplantation. V and J are TRBV27 and TRBJ2-1; D is ambiguous. This CDR3 is CASSNFYNEQFF. The CDR3 bases are TGTGCCAGCAGTAATTTCTACAATGAGCAGTTCTTC.